Listed here are 19 T cell receptor beta chains from one sample, sequenced in a study of T cells in tuberculosis. Stated time point: new active TB diagnosis, blood taken before or within 7 days of starting treatment. The table came from immunoSEQ multiplex PCR; TCRdb's copy has only in-frame clones and leaves some out. The data contain tens of thousands of clones, about 85% of them seen just once; the ten biggest clones take up about 5.3%. The sequencing used PBMCs, collected at tuberculosis diagnosis. The source is an adult with tuberculosis.

This chain uses TRBV15 with TRBJ1-4; a weak D match, TRBD1 (5 bases). Per germline, CDR1 LNHNV and CDR2 YYDKDF (reference sequence). This CDR3 has 15 amino acids. V gave up 1 base and J gave up 7 bases, with 13 bases separating them. The chain's CDR3 is CATSRGEAGREKLFF. CDR3 nucleotide sequence: TGTGCCACCAGCAGAGGGGAGGCGGGACGTGAAAAACTGTTTTTT.

The chain has TRBV27 and TRBJ2-7; 8 nucleotides agree with TRBD1. The CDR3 runs to 15 residues. CDR1 MNHEY and CDR2 SMNVEV come from the germline V gene (reference sequence). V trimming: 4 bases; J trimming: 4 bases; junction bases outside the gene matches: 9. This CDR3 is CASSYGTGVGYEQYF. Written as DNA, the CDR3 is TGTGCCAGCAGTTACGGGACAGGCGTTGGGTACGAGCAGTACTTC.

The chain carries TRBV7-2 and TRBJ1-1, with a possible D match to TRBD1 (6 bases). Germline CDR1 is SGHTA and CDR2 is FQGNSA. This CDR3 region has 15 residues. V shed 6 bases and J shed 2 bases, with 16 bases lying between them. CDR3 nucleotide sequence: TGTGCCAGCAGGAAAGACAGGATCCGAAACACTGAAGCTTTCTTT. Translated, it gives CASRKDRIRNTEAFF.

The chain combines TRBV5-3 with TRBJ1-5; D is unresolved. TRBV5-3 counts as an open reading frame of uncertain function. CDR3 size: 14 residues. V shed 3 bases and J shed 5 bases, with 12 bases lying between them. The CDR3 reads CARSSPGPHQPQHF. The CDR3, as DNA: TGTGCCAGAAGCTCCCCCGGTCCACATCAGCCCCAGCATTTT.

The rearrangement uses TRBV7-8 and TRBJ1-3, with 7 bases matching TRBD1. Germline-derived CDR1 and CDR2 are SGHVS and FQNEAQ. The CDR3 length is 17 residues. With 5 bases clipped from V and 0 bases from J, the junction kept 10 bases outside the gene matches. CDR3 nucleotides: TGTGCCAGCAGCCTAATTACAGGGGACCACTCTGGAAACACCATATATTTT. Its translation is CASSLITGDHSGNTIYF. The full variable domain, its missing parts supplied by reference TRBV7-8 and TRBJ1-3, is GAGVSQSPRYKVAKRGQDVALRCDPISGHVSLFWYQQALGQGPEFLTYFQNEAQLDKSGLPSDRFFAERPEGSVSTLKIQRTQQEDSAVYLCASSLITGDHSGNTIYFGEGSWLTVV.

This rearrangement joins TRBV5-1 to TRBJ2-5; D is ambiguous. Trimming pared 2 bases from V and 5 bases from J, leaving 7 bases between. The germline gives CDR1 SGHRS, CDR2 YFSETQ. There are 12 residues in the CDR3. The CDR3 DNA reads TGCGCCAGCAGCTTAGCGTCCGAGACCCAGTACTTC. This encodes CASSLASETQYF.

The CDR3 DNA is TGTGCCAGTACCTCCGGGACAGGGCATAATTCACCCCTCCACTTT. Its protein is CASTSGTGHNSPLHF. The chain has TRBV19 and TRBJ1-6; 9 bases map to TRBD1. The V gene end was trimmed by 7 bases and the J gene end by 5 bases; junction bases not matched to a gene: 6. This CDR3 comprises 15 residues. CDR1 and CDR2 from the germline V gene are LNHDA and SQIVND (reference sequence).

This clone was detected a few times. The chain joins TRBV30 to TRBJ2-7; TRBD2 aligns across 11 bases. Unmatched junction bases numbered 4, after V lost 1 base and J lost 2 bases. The CDR3 length is 15 residues. Germline V CDR1 and CDR2: GTSNPN, SVGIG (reference sequence). This CDR3 reads CAWSALAGGPYEQYF. The CDR3 nucleotides are TGTGCCTGGAGTGCGCTAGCGGGGGGACCCTACGAGCAGTACTTC.

This clone was found once. The chain recombines TRBV6-1 with TRBJ2-1; no clear D gene. Germline values: CDR1 MNHNS, CDR2 SASEGT. The ends were cut back, 0 bases at V and 12 bases at J, with 9 bases in the middle. This CDR3 contains 12 residues. The CDR3 region has the DNA TGTGCCAGCAGTGAAGCCTTTAGACTGCAGTTCTTC. It translates to CASSEAFRLQFF.

This clone was counted a single time. The rearrangement uses TRBV10-3 and TRBJ1-4, with 9 bases lining up with TRBD1. Germline assignment: CDR1 ENHRY and CDR2 SYGVKD. The trim removed 10 bases at V and 5 bases at J, leaving 2 bases unmatched. The CDR3 consists of 12 residues. The CDR3 nucleotides are TGTGCCACCGGGACAGGGAATGAAAAACTGTTTTTT. This gives the protein CATGTGNEKLFF.

This sequence joins TRBV4-3 and TRBJ1-2; 8 nucleotides match TRBD1. The CDR3 is 14 residues long. From germline, CDR1 is LGHNA and CDR2 YSLEER. V lost 4 bases and J lost 5; bases outside the gene matches: 6. The CDR3 sequence: CASSPSQGAYGYTF. CDR3 in DNA: TGCGCCAGCAGCCCATCCCAGGGGGCGTATGGCTACACCTTC.

In regard to this clone: At one end, the junction sequence differs from germline, possibly due to a read error. This sequence joins TRBV7-7 and TRBJ2-1; 7 bases are shared with TRBD2. The CDR3 has 13 amino acids. The germline V gene encodes CDR1 SSHAT and CDR2 FNYEAQ (reference sequence). The CDR3 here is CASSLGTNNEQFF. The CDR3 nucleotides are TGTGCTAGCAGCCTCGGGACTAACAATGAGCAGTTCTTC.

The V gene is TRBV9, the J gene TRBJ2-6; D gene ambiguous. Trimming pared 4 bases from V and 0 bases from J, leaving 8 bases between. CDR1 is SGDLS and CDR2 is YYNGEE in the germline V gene. This CDR3 has 15 amino acids. CDR3 loop: CASSPLNSGANVLTF. Here the CDR3 DNA reads TGTGCCAGCAGCCCACTCAACTCTGGGGCCAACGTCCTGACTTTC.

The chain has TRBV11-2 and TRBJ1-6; no definite D call. The germline V gene has CDR1 SGHAT and CDR2 FQNNGV. V lost 6 bases, J lost 5 bases, and 17 bases lay in between. This CDR3 has 16 residues. In nucleotides, the CDR3 is TGTGCCAGCAGGTTGCGCGGGGAGGTCGATAATTCACCCCTCCACTTT. This encodes CASRLRGEVDNSPLHF.

The chain joins TRBV30 to TRBJ2-7; 14 nucleotides match TRBD2. CDR3 size: 18 residues. The germline V gene encodes CDR1 GTSNPN and CDR2 SVGIG (reference sequence). The ends lost 0 bases at V and 7 bases at J; junction bases unmatched: 14. CDR3 DNA sequence: TGTGCCTGGAGTGTACGTAGACTAGCGGGGGGGCCGTCTGAGGAGCAGTACTTC. Its translation: CAWSVRRLAGGPSEEQYF.

The rearrangement joins TRBV28 to TRBJ2-7, with D possibly matching TRBD1 (6 bases). This CDR3 contains 15 residues. Per the germline V gene, CDR1 is MDHEN and CDR2 is SYDVKM. V lost 2 bases and J lost 2, with 13 bases in between. This CDR3 is CASSLKGTGTYEQYF. The CDR3 nucleotides are TGTGCCAGCAGTTTAAAGGGAACAGGGACCTACGAGCAGTACTTC.

This clone has a single count. This sequence joins TRBV28 and TRBJ2-7; 9 nucleotides line up with TRBD2. With V trimmed by 2 bases and J by 9 bases, 5 bases remained unmatched. The CDR3 is 13 amino acids. Germline V gene lookup returns CDR1 MDHEN and CDR2 SYDVKM. The CDR3 bases are TGTGCCAGCAGTTTAAGCGGGGGGTCCCGGCAGTACTTC. Translated: CASSLSGGSRQYF.

This clone occurred a few times. This chain links TRBV4-2 with TRBJ1-2; D not certain. V was pared by 0 bases and J by 4 bases, with 18 bases between. The CDR3 is 17 residues long. CDR1 is LGHNA, CDR2 YNFKEQ, per germline. This CDR3 is CASSQDGSKISSYGYTF. The CDR3 DNA is TGTGCCAGCAGCCAAGACGGGTCGAAGATCTCCTCCTATGGCTACACCTTC.

The gene calls are TRBV4-3 and TRBJ2-5, with TRBD2 matching over 8 bases. V gave up 0 bases and J gave up 2 bases; unmatched junction bases: 8. Germline-derived CDR1 and CDR2 are LGHNA and YSLEER. The CDR3 runs to 17 residues. The CDR3 protein is CASSQDLAGGRQETQYF. In DNA, the CDR3 is TGCGCCAGCAGCCAAGACCTGGCGGGGGGACGGCAAGAGACCCAGTACTTC.